This section outlines one TCR beta chain sequence together with its context. Its antigen remains unknown. The entry originates in a study of monozygotic twins with inflammatory bowel disease. Whole-study findings and limits: The authors found no support for a single strong IBD-associated signal or clonotype.

The CDR3 spans 14 residues. TCRdb reprocessed the 5' RACE reads, keeping one entry per CDR3 protein, no DNA. The listing contains over 200,000 distinct CDR3 sequences. Sequencing input: blood. This rearrangement joins TRBV12-3 or TRBV12-4 to TRBJ1-2; TCRdb returns TRBD1, unconfirmable since there is no DNA. The TCR sequence derives from a human donor with ulcerative colitis or Crohn's disease, or a healthy co-twin of an affected twin (not recorded which). CDR3 sequence reads: CASRPGQGITGYTF.